This T cell receptor (beta chain) stems from a study of T-cell reconstitution after alpha-beta-depleted transplantation in children. Study observations and caveats: Expanded graft clones, several hundred of them, were reportedly the source of alpha-beta T cells about two months after transplant. The main origin of T-cell counts and diversity one year after transplant was newly produced T cells. Surviving recipient T cells and thymic progenitors produced the high day-60 TCRbeta diversity seen in some patients.

This CDR3 has 16 amino acids. The ends were cut back, 5 bases at V and 0 bases at J, with 17 bases in the middle. Germline CDR1 is SNHLY and CDR2 is FYNNEI. There are many counts of this clonotype. What it binds is unknown. A TCRbeta library incorporating unique molecular identifiers was prepared. TCRdb fed the PCR reads into MiXCR, producing one record per CDR3 protein. The profile shows approximately 170,000 distinct CDR3 sequences, over 8.5% of them singletons. The chain has TRBV2 and TRBJ2-7; perhaps TRBD2 as D (6 bases). The clonotype originates from a boy between 2 and 10 years old with acute myeloid leukemia, due to receive a stem cell transplant. The source material was PBMCs, sampled before TCRalphabeta/CD19-depleted stem cell transplant. The CDR3 sequence is CASSCLTSHPSYEQYF. Here the CDR3 DNA reads TGTGCCAGCAGTTGTCTTACTAGCCATCCCTCCTACGAGCAGTACTTC.